Listed below are T cell receptor beta chains from one sample, sequenced in a study of shared clonotypes between healthy human individuals. Measured with immunoSEQ multiplex PCR; TCRdb has only the in-frame clones, and not every one. The table shows around 2,100,000 clones, with about 95% occurring only once. The material sequenced was naive CD8+ T cells sorted from blood. The source of these receptors is a man in his late teens or twenties in good health. The CDR3 runs from the conserved cysteine through the conserved F or W. Fields, in order: J gene, V gene, CDR3 length, D gene, clone size, CDR3 protein, CDR3 DNA. The D gene is left open where the match is weak. Clone size appears in some rows only: once, few, many, or a class for an expanded clone.

J: TRBJ2-7
V: TRBV29-1
length: 13
D: TRBD1
size: -
CDR3: CSVGTGDTYEQYF
DNA: TGCAGCGTGGGGACAGGCGATACCTACGAGCAGTACTTC

J: TRBJ1-6
V: TRBV27
length: 14
D: -
size: -
CDR3: CASSLRGINSPLHF
DNA: TGTGCCAGCAGTTTGAGGGGTATTAATTCACCCCTCCACTTT

J: TRBJ1-3
V: TRBV13
length: 15
D: -
size: -
CDR3: CASSGSPGSGNTIYF
DNA: TGTGCCAGCAGTGGGAGTCCTGGCTCCGGAAACACCATATATTTT

J: TRBJ2-1
V: TRBV9
length: 15
D: TRBD2
size: -
CDR3: CASSPSGAIYNEQFF
DNA: TGTGCCAGCAGCCCCAGCGGGGCCATCTACAATGAGCAGTTCTTC

J: TRBJ1-1
V: TRBV7-6
length: 15
D: -
size: -
CDR3: CASSLEAGVSTEAFF
DNA: TGTGCCAGCAGCTTAGAAGCAGGGGTGAGCACTGAAGCTTTCTTT

J: TRBJ2-5
V: TRBV9
length: 16
D: TRBD2
size: -
CDR3: CASSPPGGGARETQYF
DNA: TGTGCCAGCAGCCCCCCTGGCGGGGGGGCCCGAGAGACCCAGTACTTC

J: TRBJ2-1
V: TRBV9
length: 15
D: TRBD2
size: -
CDR3: CASSVGAGVTNEQFF
DNA: TGTGCCAGCAGCGTAGGAGCGGGAGTTACGAATGAGCAGTTCTTC

J: TRBJ2-7
V: TRBV27
length: 15
D: TRBD2
size: -
CDR3: CASSPAGTSGEKQYF
DNA: TGTGCCAGCAGTCCGGCCGGGACTAGCGGAGAGAAGCAGTACTTC

J: TRBJ1-1
V: TRBV7-9
length: 15
D: -
size: -
CDR3: CASSRTLHTNTEAFF
DNA: TGTGCCAGCAGCCGGACTCTACACACGAACACTGAAGCTTTCTTT

J: TRBJ2-1
V: TRBV5-4
length: 12
D: -
size: -
CDR3: CASSWASNEQFF
DNA: TGTGCCAGCAGCTGGGCCAGTAATGAGCAGTTCTTC

J: TRBJ2-1
V: TRBV5-4
length: 12
D: -
size: -
CDR3: CASSGGAVEQFF
DNA: TGTGCCAGCAGCGGGGGAGCGGTTGAGCAGTTCTTC

J: TRBJ1-5
V: TRBV7-2
length: 15
D: -
size: -
CDR3: CASSPDRYSNQPQHF
DNA: TGTGCCAGCAGCCCTGACAGATATAGCAATCAGCCCCAGCATTTT

J: TRBJ2-5
V: TRBV10-3
length: 13
D: -
size: -
CDR3: CAISDPAQETQYF
DNA: TGTGCCATCAGTGATCCGGCTCAGGAGACCCAGTACTTC

J: TRBJ2-7
V: TRBV28
length: 13
D: -
size: -
CDR3: CASSEKTGQKEYF
DNA: TGTGCCAGCAGTGAAAAGACGGGACAAAAGGAGTACTTC

J: TRBJ2-1
V: TRBV5-6
length: 13
D: -
size: -
CDR3: CASSSSSYNEQFF
DNA: TGTGCCAGCAGCTCTTCGTCTTACAATGAGCAGTTCTTC

J: TRBJ2-1
V: TRBV9
length: 18
D: TRBD2
size: once
CDR3: CASSVDLTSGSGYNEQFF
DNA: TGTGCCAGCAGCGTAGATCTGACTAGCGGGAGTGGGTACAATGAGCAGTTCTTC

J: TRBJ2-3
V: TRBV10-2
length: 16
D: -
size: -
CDR3: CASSESTRQTEDTQYF
DNA: TGCGCCAGCAGTGAGTCGACTCGGCAGACTGAAGATACGCAGTATTTT

J: TRBJ2-3
V: TRBV9
length: 15
D: TRBD1
size: once
CDR3: CASTQGAANTDTQYF
DNA: TGTGCCAGCACCCAGGGGGCGGCCAACACAGATACGCAGTATTTT

J: TRBJ2-7
V: TRBV4-3
length: 16
D: -
size: -
CDR3: CASSQRPDTASYEQYF
DNA: TGCGCCAGCAGCCAACGACCGGACACGGCCTCCTACGAGCAGTACTTC

J: TRBJ2-7
V: TRBV10-1
length: 14
D: TRBD2
size: -
CDR3: CASSDLAGGLEQYF
DNA: TGCGCCAGCAGTGACTTAGCGGGAGGGCTGGAGCAGTACTTC

J: TRBJ2-7
V: TRBV15
length: 14
D: TRBD1
size: -
CDR3: CATSILTGAYEQYF
DNA: TGTGCCACCAGCATTTTGACAGGGGCCTACGAGCAGTACTTC

J: TRBJ2-5
V: TRBV1
length: 15
D: -
size: -
CDR3: CTSNFSGLAGRTQYF
DNA: TGCACCAGCAACTTCTCGGGACTAGCGGGGAGGACCCAGTACTTC

J: TRBJ2-1
V: TRBV30
length: 14
D: -
size: -
CDR3: CAWSGTVSYNEQFF
DNA: TGTGCCTGGAGTGGGACAGTCTCCTACAATGAGCAGTTCTTC

J: TRBJ2-1
V: TRBV18
length: 14
D: -
size: -
CDR3: CASSKDTSYNEQFF
DNA: TGTGCCAGCTCAAAGGACACCTCCTACAATGAGCAGTTCTTC

J: TRBJ2-5
V: TRBV11-3
length: 15
D: -
size: -
CDR3: CASSLGVGSQETQYF
DNA: TGTGCCAGCAGCTTAGGAGTAGGGAGCCAAGAGACCCAGTACTTC

J: TRBJ1-2
V: TRBV7-8
length: 14
D: -
size: -
CDR3: CASSLPGGGYGYTF
DNA: TGTGCCAGCAGCTTGCCCGGCGGGGGGTATGGCTACACCTTC

J: TRBJ2-7
V: TRBV5-6
length: 13
D: -
size: few
CDR3: CASSLDSTYEQYF
DNA: TGTGCCAGCAGCTTGGACAGCACCTACGAGCAGTACTTC

J: TRBJ2-5
V: TRBV7-9
length: 19
D: TRBD2
size: -
CDR3: CASSLGLAGNVRYQETQYF
DNA: TGTGCCAGCAGTCTCGGACTAGCGGGGAATGTACGGTACCAAGAGACCCAGTACTTC

J: TRBJ2-5
V: TRBV6-5
length: 14
D: -
size: -
CDR3: CASSYFSHQETQYF
DNA: TGTGCCAGCAGTTACTTTTCGCACCAGGAGACCCAGTACTTC

J: TRBJ2-2
V: TRBV7-9
length: 14
D: -
size: -
CDR3: CASLSGQNTGELFF
DNA: TGTGCCAGCCTGTCGGGACAGAACACCGGGGAGCTGTTTTTT

J: TRBJ1-5
V: TRBV27
length: 14
D: TRBD1
size: -
CDR3: CATTGTGGNQPQHF
DNA: TGTGCCACTACCGGGACAGGGGGGAATCAGCCCCAGCATTTT

J: TRBJ2-2
V: TRBV28
length: 15
D: -
size: -
CDR3: CASSPGAANTGELFF
DNA: TGTGCCAGCAGTCCCGGGGCAGCGAACACCGGGGAGCTGTTTTTT

J: TRBJ2-1
V: TRBV10-1
length: 14
D: TRBD2
size: -
CDR3: CASSESGGSNEQFF
DNA: TGCGCCAGCAGTGAGTCGGGGGGGAGCAATGAGCAGTTCTTC

J: TRBJ2-1
V: TRBV2
length: 14
D: -
size: -
CDR3: CASYEGSSYNEQFF
DNA: TGTGCCAGCTACGAGGGTTCCTCCTACAATGAGCAGTTCTTC

J: TRBJ1-2
V: TRBV30
length: 13
D: -
size: -
CDR3: CAWSGEVHYGYTF
DNA: TGTGCCTGGAGTGGGGAGGTACACTATGGCTACACCTTC

J: TRBJ2-7
V: TRBV7-9
length: 16
D: TRBD2
size: -
CDR3: CASSDTGTKSPHEQYF
DNA: TGTGCCAGCAGCGACACCGGGACTAAATCCCCCCACGAGCAGTACTTC

J: TRBJ1-2
V: TRBV11-2
length: 13
D: -
size: -
CDR3: CASSFDSNYGYTF
DNA: TGTGCCAGCAGCTTCGACAGTAACTATGGCTACACCTTC

J: TRBJ2-2
V: TRBV14
length: 14
D: -
size: -
CDR3: CASSSPEGTGELFF
DNA: TGTGCCAGCAGCTCCCCGGAAGGGACCGGGGAGCTGTTTTTT

J: TRBJ2-1
V: TRBV27
length: 13
D: -
size: -
CDR3: CASSLVGSNEQFF
DNA: TGTGCCAGCAGTTTGGTAGGGTCGAATGAGCAGTTCTTC

J: TRBJ2-1
V: TRBV11-2
length: 16
D: -
size: -
CDR3: CASSLIGSLSYNEQFF
DNA: TGTGCCAGCAGCTTAATCGGGTCGCTCTCCTACAATGAGCAGTTCTTC

J: TRBJ2-7
V: TRBV5-6
length: 12
D: -
size: -
CDR3: CASSLKGVEQYF
DNA: TGTGCCAGCAGCTTGAAAGGCGTCGAGCAGTACTTC

J: TRBJ2-7
V: TRBV15
length: 15
D: TRBD2
size: -
CDR3: CATSARFGTTDEQYF
DNA: TGTGCCACCAGCGCGCGCTTTGGGACTACCGACGAGCAGTACTTC

J: TRBJ1-6
V: TRBV14
length: 13
D: -
size: -
CDR3: CASSQTGLSPLHF
DNA: TGTGCCAGCAGCCAGACAGGTTTATCACCCCTCCACTTT

J: TRBJ1-2
V: TRBV29-1
length: 14
D: TRBD1
size: once
CDR3: CSVEDVGTGYGYTF
DNA: TGCAGCGTTGAAGACGTCGGGACAGGTTATGGCTACACCTTC

J: TRBJ2-7
V: TRBV13
length: 13
D: TRBD1
size: -
CDR3: CASSQDRGYEQYF
DNA: TGTGCCAGCAGTCAGGACAGGGGATACGAGCAGTACTTC

J: TRBJ1-1
V: TRBV4-1
length: 14
D: -
size: -
CDR3: CASSQESGVTEAFF
DNA: TGCGCCAGCAGCCAAGAATCGGGAGTGACTGAAGCTTTCTTT

J: TRBJ2-1
V: TRBV19
length: 16
D: TRBD2
size: -
CDR3: CASISTGGRRPNEQFF
DNA: TGTGCCAGTATCTCGACGGGCGGGAGGAGACCTAATGAGCAGTTCTTC

J: TRBJ1-1
V: TRBV5-1
length: 11
D: -
size: few
CDR3: CASSLGLEAFF
DNA: TGCGCCAGCAGCTTGGGACTTGAAGCTTTCTTT

J: TRBJ2-5
V: TRBV27
length: 15
D: -
size: -
CDR3: CASSSFYTNQETQYF
DNA: TGTGCCAGCAGTTCCTTTTACACCAACCAAGAGACCCAGTACTTC

J: TRBJ1-2
V: TRBV7-9
length: 11
D: -
size: -
CDR3: CASSLEDSPTF
DNA: TGTGCCAGCAGCTTAGAGGACAGCCCCACCTTC

J: TRBJ2-7
V: TRBV11-2
length: 14
D: TRBD2
size: -
CDR3: CASSLDRGGYEQYF
DNA: TGTGCCAGCAGCTTAGATCGGGGGGGTTACGAGCAGTACTTC